These T cell receptor beta chains were read from a single sample in a study of shared clonotypes between healthy human individuals. The repertoire was sequenced with immunoSEQ multiplex PCR; TCRdb's copy has only in-frame clones and lacks some. The profile shows some 1 million clones, under 80% of them singletons. Material: memory CD4+ T cells sorted from blood. All receptors derive from a young man in good health. Each CDR3 is given without its conserved first and last residue. Fields, in order: V gene, J gene, CDR3 protein.

TRBV10-2	TRBJ2-3	ASSDGTSGTSTDTQY
TRBV2	TRBJ2-7	ASSRDLSYEQY
TRBV5-1	TRBJ2-5	ASSLVSGVVVGETQY
TRBV28	TRBJ2-6	ASSPPDTYSGANVLT
TRBV27	TRBJ2-6	ASSLGGYSGANVLT
TRBV28	TRBJ1-5	ASSPTGSSNQPQH
TRBV5-1	TRBJ2-1	ASSLNPGGSSYNEQF
TRBV19	TRBJ1-1	ASSRATENTEAF
TRBV19	TRBJ2-7	ASSSAGQESYEQY
TRBV7-2	TRBJ1-3	ASSLDPGSGNTIY
TRBV5-1	TRBJ1-1	ASSLVPDTEAF
TRBV6-4	TRBJ2-2	ASSQQGAGELF
TRBV30	TRBJ2-5	AWSTHRETQY
TRBV5-4	TRBJ1-1	ASSSRTENTEAF
TRBV25-1	TRBJ2-6	ASSTWAGANVLT
TRBV6-6	TRBJ2-3	ASTRTDTQY
TRBV6-5	TRBJ2-1	ASSGTSGISQEQF
TRBV9	TRBJ1-3	ASSSILDDRSGNTIY
TRBV2	TRBJ2-2	ASSYRENTGELF
TRBV11-2	TRBJ2-1	ASSLAGGLPYNEQF
TRBV4-1	TRBJ2-4	ASSQAWRAERAQNIQY
TRBV5-4	TRBJ1-1	ASSLGGTGATTEAF
TRBV5-1	TRBJ2-1	ASSLRLANDEQF
TRBV28	TRBJ1-5	ASSLSPAIKVYQPQH
TRBV19	TRBJ2-5	ASRIAGEETQY
TRBV19	TRBJ2-5	ASRAGETQY
TRBV11-3	TRBJ2-7	ASSHGQGEAYEQY
TRBV29-1	TRBJ2-3	SVERGQGVDTQY
TRBV10-3	TRBJ2-1	AISDLTGGLQGEQF
TRBV10-3	TRBJ1-4	AISESRQGNEKLF
TRBV7-3	TRBJ1-1	ASSRQGATNTEAF
TRBV4-1	TRBJ2-3	ASRGGQSTDTQY
TRBV4-3	TRBJ1-4	ASSRNLGDRREKLF
TRBV7-9	TRBJ2-5	ASSMGLAGEETQY
TRBV18	TRBJ1-4	ASSPGMSEKLF
TRBV7-9	TRBJ1-5	ASSQSMNQPQH
TRBV19	TRBJ1-2	ASSIIGGSGPFNYGYT
TRBV19	TRBJ1-4	ASSIQRNEKLF
TRBV7-2	TRBJ2-1	ASRLTRDNEQF
TRBV30	TRBJ1-5	AWSVGQGNQPQH
TRBV28	TRBJ1-2	ASSFAGLSNDGYT
TRBV5-1	TRBJ2-1	ASSLGGERRYEQF
TRBV18	TRBJ1-1	ASSPAAGGTEAF
TRBV13	TRBJ2-5	ASSRGQHQETQY
TRBV2	TRBJ1-4	AISGTQNEKLF
TRBV2	TRBJ1-4	ASTLTPNEKLF
TRBV5-1	TRBJ2-1	ASSPGDSYNEQF
TRBV7-2	TRBJ1-4	ASSSTGQGDNEKLF
TRBV11-2	TRBJ1-5	ASSLGGVFSNQPQH
TRBV5-6	TRBJ1-3	ASSLGGQISGNTIY
TRBV19	TRBJ2-7	ASTGQGTANEQY
TRBV5-1	TRBJ2-1	ASSLGLAGGGEQF
TRBV6-5	TRBJ2-2	ASRGQGLGTGELF